Included here is one TCR beta chain sequence, with context. Its antigen is still unknown. The data belong to a study of cytomegalovirus exposure and HLA in healthy donors. Study context: Membership in the Caucasian-associated ancestry cluster was found for about four fifths of 350 to 450 genotyped donors.

PCR used 60 Vbeta primers and 13 Jbeta primers. TCRdb's copy holds only in-frame clones and misses some; the assay was immunoSEQ multiplex PCR. In the table there are about 130,000 clones, around 80% of which are singletons. Overall study findings and caveats: Many donors carried some public TCRs, although rarity characterized most TCR sequences.

The TCR comes from a woman in her twenties or thirties in good health and CMV-seronegative. Sequencing used PBMCs.

The CDR3: CATEQGGYGYTF. The CDR3, as DNA: TGTGCCACCGAACAGGGGGGGTATGGCTACACCTTC. The genes are TRBV15 and TRBJ1-2, with TRBD1 matching 8 bases. The trim removed 8 bases at V and 5 bases at J, leaving 4 bases unmatched. Per germline, CDR1 LNHNV and CDR2 YYDKDF (reference sequence). CDR3 length equals 12 residues.